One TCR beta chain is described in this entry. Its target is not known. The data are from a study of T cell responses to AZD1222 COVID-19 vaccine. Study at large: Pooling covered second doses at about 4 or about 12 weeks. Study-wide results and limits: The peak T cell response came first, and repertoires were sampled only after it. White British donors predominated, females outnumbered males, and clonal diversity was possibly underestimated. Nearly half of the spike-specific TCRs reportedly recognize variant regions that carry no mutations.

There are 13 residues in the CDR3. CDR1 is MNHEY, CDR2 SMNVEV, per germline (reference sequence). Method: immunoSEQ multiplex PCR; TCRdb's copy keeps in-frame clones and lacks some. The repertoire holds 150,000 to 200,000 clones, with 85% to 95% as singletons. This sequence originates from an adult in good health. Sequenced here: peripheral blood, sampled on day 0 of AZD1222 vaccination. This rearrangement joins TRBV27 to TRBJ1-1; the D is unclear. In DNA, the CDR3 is TGTGCAAGTCGAGGGAGGTTGAACACTGAAGCTTTCTTT. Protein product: CASRGRLNTEAFF.